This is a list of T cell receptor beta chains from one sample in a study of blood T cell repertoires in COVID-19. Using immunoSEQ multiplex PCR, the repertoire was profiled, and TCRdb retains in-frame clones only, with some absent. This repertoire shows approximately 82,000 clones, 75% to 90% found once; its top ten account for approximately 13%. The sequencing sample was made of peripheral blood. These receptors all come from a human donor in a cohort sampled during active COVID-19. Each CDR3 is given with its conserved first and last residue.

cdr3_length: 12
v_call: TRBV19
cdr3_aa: CASSGQGYGYTF

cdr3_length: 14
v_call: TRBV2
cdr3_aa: CASSQTGENQPQHF

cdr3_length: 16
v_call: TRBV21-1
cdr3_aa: CASSKARQGTKNIQYF

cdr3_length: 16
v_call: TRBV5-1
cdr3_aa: CASSLTSGGPKNIQYF

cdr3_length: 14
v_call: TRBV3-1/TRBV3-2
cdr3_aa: CASSQDDQDYEQYF

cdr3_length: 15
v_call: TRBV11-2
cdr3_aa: CASYNWGVEPDTQYF

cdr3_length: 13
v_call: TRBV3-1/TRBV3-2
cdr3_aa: CASSRSSNQPQHF

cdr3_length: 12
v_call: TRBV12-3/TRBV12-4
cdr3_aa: CASSSAGNTIYF

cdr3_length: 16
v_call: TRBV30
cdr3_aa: CAWRARTGGQVSPLHF

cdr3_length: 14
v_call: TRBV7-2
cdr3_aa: CASSWGRYTDTQYF

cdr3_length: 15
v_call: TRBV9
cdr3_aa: CASSLGTGLNQPQHF

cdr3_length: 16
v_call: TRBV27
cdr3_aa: CASSLGGQWRAAEAFF

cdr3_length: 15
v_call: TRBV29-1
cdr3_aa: CSVEAHPGLKETQYF

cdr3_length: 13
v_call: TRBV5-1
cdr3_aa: CASRQQTNYGYTF

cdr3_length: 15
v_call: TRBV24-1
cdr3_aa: CATSDPREVTDTQYF

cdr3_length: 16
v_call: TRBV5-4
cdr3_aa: CASSLGTGSAGNTIYF

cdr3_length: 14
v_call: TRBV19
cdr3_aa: CASSIADGGVPLHF

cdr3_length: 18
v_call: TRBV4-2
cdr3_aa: CASSQDLSGSPRDNGYTF

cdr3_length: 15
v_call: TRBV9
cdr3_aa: CASSVEDRGFDEQYF

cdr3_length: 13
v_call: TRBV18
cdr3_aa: CASSPDNLDTQYF

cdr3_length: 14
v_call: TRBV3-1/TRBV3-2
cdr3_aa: CASSQVGGAGEQYF

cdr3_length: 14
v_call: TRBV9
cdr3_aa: CASSVPVPGDTQYF

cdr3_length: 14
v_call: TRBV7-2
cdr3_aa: CASSLEFRGDTQYF

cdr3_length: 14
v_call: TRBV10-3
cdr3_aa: CAISGRGAQETQYF

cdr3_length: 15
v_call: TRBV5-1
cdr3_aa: CASSLGGSTYNEQFF

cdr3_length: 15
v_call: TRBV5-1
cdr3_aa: CASSDTDRGDYEQYF

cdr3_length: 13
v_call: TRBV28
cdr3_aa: CASRQGGNSPLHF

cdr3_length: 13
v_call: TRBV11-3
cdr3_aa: CASSLGQGHEQYF

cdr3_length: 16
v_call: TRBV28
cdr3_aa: CASRLRRGGGNTEAFF

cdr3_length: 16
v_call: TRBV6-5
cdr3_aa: CASSYSTSGISYEQYF

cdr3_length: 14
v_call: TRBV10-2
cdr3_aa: CASKEAGGSYGYTF

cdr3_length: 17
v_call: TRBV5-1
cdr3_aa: CASSLEGGPLADYGYTF

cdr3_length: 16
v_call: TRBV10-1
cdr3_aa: CASRTGTGRNSETQYF

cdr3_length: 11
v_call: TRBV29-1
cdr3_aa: CSVVDRVDDTF

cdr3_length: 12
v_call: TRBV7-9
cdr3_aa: CASSDPGNGYTF

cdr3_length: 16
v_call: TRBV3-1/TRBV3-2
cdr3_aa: CASSQDGGPTNYGYTF

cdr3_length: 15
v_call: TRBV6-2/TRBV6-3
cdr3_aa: CASSLGQARSYEQYF

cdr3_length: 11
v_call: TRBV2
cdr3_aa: CASKGGGTQYF

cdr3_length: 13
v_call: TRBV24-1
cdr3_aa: CAIRASMNTEAFF

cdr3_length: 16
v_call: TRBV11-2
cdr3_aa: CASSSRRQGNTGELFF